The rows below give T cell receptor beta chains drawn from one sample of a study of blood T cell repertoires in COVID-19. Produced via immunoSEQ multiplex PCR; TCRdb's table is partial and in-frame only. Altogether 150,000 to 200,000 clones are present, approximately 82% being singletons, with the ten largest covering 18%. The sample was PBMCs or T cells enriched from blood (not recorded which). These receptors were obtained from a man aged 55 to 70 who had recovered from COVID-19. The CDR3 runs from the conserved cysteine through the conserved F or W. A D gene is named only where the DNA matches it firmly. Part of the rows lack a size; the others show once, few, many or a class for expanded clones.

J | D | V | size | DNA | CDR3
TRBJ1-5 | NA | TRBV12-3/TRBV12-4 | NA | TGTGCCAGCAGTTTATCAGGGCAGCCCCAGCATTTT | CASSLSGQPQHF
TRBJ1-2 | TRBD1 | TRBV3-1/TRBV3-2 | NA | TGTGCCAGCAGCCAATTCGGACAGGGGGCGCGCGGCTACACCTTC | CASSQFGQGARGYTF
TRBJ1-2 | NA | TRBV24-1 | NA | TGTGCCACCAGTGCTTCAGGGCTTAACTATGGCTACACCTTC | CATSASGLNYGYTF
TRBJ2-3 | NA | TRBV3-1/TRBV3-2 | NA | TGTGCCAGCAGCGGCCGGGCTAGCACTTCAGATACGCAGTATTTT | CASSGRASTSDTQYF
TRBJ1-4 | TRBD1 | TRBV5-1 | NA | TGCGCCAGCAGCCTGGCCGGGACAGAGAATGAAAAACTGTTTTTT | CASSLAGTENEKLFF
TRBJ2-7 | TRBD2 | TRBV6-2/TRBV6-3 | NA | TGTGCCAGCAGCCTTACTAGCGGGAGTTACGAGCAGTACTTC | CASSLTSGSYEQYF
TRBJ1-1 | NA | TRBV28 | NA | TGTGCCAGCAGTTTACTCACAGGTGAAGCTTTCTTT | CASSLLTGEAFF
TRBJ1-5 | NA | TRBV28 | NA | TGTGCCAGCAGTTTATTAGTCCGGGGAAGCAATCAGCCCCAGCATTTT | CASSLLVRGSNQPQHF
TRBJ2-3 | NA | TRBV7-8 | NA | TGTGCCAGCAGCTTACGGGGGACAGCTCGGAGCACAGATACGCAGTATTTT | CASSLRGTARSTDTQYF
TRBJ2-3 | TRBD2 | TRBV6-5 | NA | TGTGCCAGCAGCCCGGGGCTAGCGGTCACAGATACGCAGTATTTT | CASSPGLAVTDTQYF
TRBJ1-1 | TRBD1 | TRBV6-1 | NA | TGTGCCAGCAGTGAGGACAGGGCAGACACTGAAGCTTTCTTT | CASSEDRADTEAFF
TRBJ1-6 | NA | TRBV14 | NA | TGTGCCAGCAGCTCGGACGGGGTAAATTCACCCCTCCACTTT | CASSSDGVNSPLHF
TRBJ1-3 | NA | TRBV21-1 | NA | TGTGCCAGCAGCAAGTCCGCCCGGCGGCGAAACACCATATATTTT | CASSKSARRRNTIYF
TRBJ2-7 | NA | TRBV6-6 | NA | TGTGCCAGCAGTCCCAGACAGAACTCCTACGAGCAGTACTTC | CASSPRQNSYEQYF
TRBJ1-1 | NA | TRBV7-9 | many | TGTGCCAGCAGCACGGGGGGAAGAGCTTTCTTT | CASSTGGRAFF
TRBJ2-7 | TRBD2 | TRBV6-8 | NA | TGTGCCAGCAGTCCCGGACTAGCGGGAGGGGACTACGAGCAGTACTTC | CASSPGLAGGDYEQYF
TRBJ2-1 | NA | TRBV5-8 | NA | TGTGCCAGCAGTCGCACAGTCTCCTACAATGAGCAGTTCTTC | CASSRTVSYNEQFF
TRBJ1-4 | TRBD1 | TRBV11-2 | NA | TGTGCCAGCAGCCGACAGGGGAATGAAAAACTGTTTTTT | CASSRQGNEKLFF
TRBJ1-2 | TRBD1 | TRBV19 | NA | TGTGCCAGTAGCCTATTGACAGGGATCTATGGCTACACCTTC | CASSLLTGIYGYTF
TRBJ2-7 | NA | TRBV19 | few | TGTGCCAGTAGTATGACAGTAGGTGGTTCCTCCGAGCAGTACTTC | CASSMTVGGSSEQYF
TRBJ1-2 | TRBD1 | TRBV3-1/TRBV3-2 | NA | TGTGCCAGCAGCCTATCGGGACAGGGCGACTATGGCTACACCTTC | CASSLSGQGDYGYTF
TRBJ2-5 | NA | TRBV9 | NA | TGTGCCAGCAGCGTAGGCTCAAGTCGGGAGACCCAGTACTTC | CASSVGSSRETQYF
TRBJ2-2 | NA | TRBV28 | NA | TGTGCCAGCAGTCCGCCCGGGTGGGGGCAGAACACCGGGGAGCTGTTTTTT | CASSPPGWGQNTGELFF
TRBJ2-5 | NA | TRBV18 | NA | TGTGCCAGCTCACCGGGACAACACCAAGAGACCCAGTACTTC | CASSPGQHQETQYF
TRBJ2-3 | TRBD1 | TRBV7-3 | NA | TGTGCCAGCAGCTTACAGGGGGACACAGATACGCAGTATTTT | CASSLQGDTDTQYF
TRBJ2-2 | NA | TRBV11-2 | NA | TGTGCCAGCCTCAGGGATGGATCCGGGGAGCTGTTTTTT | CASLRDGSGELFF
TRBJ2-5 | TRBD1 | TRBV14 | NA | TGTGCCAGCAGCCAAGGAGACAGGGTAGTGGAGACCCAGTACTTC | CASSQGDRVVETQYF
TRBJ1-2 | NA | TRBV28 | NA | TGTGCCAGCTGGACTGTTAACTATGGCTACACCTTC | CASWTVNYGYTF
TRBJ2-2 | NA | TRBV2 | NA | TGTGCCAGCAGTGAACTACTAGCGAACACCGGGGAGCTGTTTTTT | CASSELLANTGELFF
TRBJ1-6 | NA | TRBV3-1/TRBV3-2 | few | TGTGCCAGCAGCCGCCAATCCGTGACAGGTTCCTCCTATAATTCACCCCTCCACTTT | CASSRQSVTGSSYNSPLHF
TRBJ2-2 | TRBD2 | TRBV18 | NA | TGTGCCAGCTCACCCCCGGGACTAGGATACACCGGGGAGCTGTTTTTT | CASSPPGLGYTGELFF
TRBJ2-7 | TRBD1 | TRBV3-1/TRBV3-2 | few | TGTGCCAGCAGCCACCGGGACAGCTACGAGCAGTACTTC | CASSHRDSYEQYF
TRBJ1-6 | TRBD1 | TRBV6-5 | NA | TGTGCCAGCACCCCGGGGGACAGGAGGAATTCACCCCTCCACTTT | CASTPGDRRNSPLHF
TRBJ2-7 | TRBD2 | TRBV4-1 | NA | TGCGCCAGCAGCCAATTTGAGCGGGGCGTTCTCTCCTACGAGCAGTACTTC | CASSQFERGVLSYEQYF
TRBJ2-6 | NA | TRBV3-1/TRBV3-2 | NA | TGTGCCAGCAGCCAAGTCGGGTCAGGGGCCAACGTCCTGACTTTC | CASSQVGSGANVLTF
TRBJ2-5 | TRBD2 | TRBV18 | NA | TGTGCCAGCTCACCGCTAAGGACTAGCGGGTCAGGAGAGACCCAGTACTTC | CASSPLRTSGSGETQYF
TRBJ1-6 | TRBD1 | TRBV20-1 | NA | TGCAGTGCTAGTAGAAAATCAGGGGGCATCAGGTCACCCCTCCACTTT | CSASRKSGGIRSPLHF
TRBJ1-2 | NA | TRBV11-2 | NA | TGTGCCAGCAGCTTAGCCAGGGCTAACTATGGCTACACCTTC | CASSLARANYGYTF
TRBJ2-5 | NA | TRBV25-1 | NA | TGTGCCAGCAGCTCCAGGGGTCGAGAGACCCAGTACTTC | CASSSRGRETQYF
TRBJ2-5 | NA | TRBV4-1 | NA | TGCGCCAGCAGCCAAGATACCGGACTTGGGGAAGAGACCCAGTACTTC | CASSQDTGLGEETQYF
TRBJ1-2 | TRBD1 | TRBV28 | NA | TGTGCCAGCAGTACCGGGACAGGGGTCCATGGCTACACCTTC | CASSTGTGVHGYTF
TRBJ2-1 | NA | TRBV24-1 | NA | TGTGCCACCAGTGATTTCGTTCGAGACAATGAGCAGTTCTTC | CATSDFVRDNEQFF
TRBJ1-4 | NA | TRBV19 | NA | TGTGCCAGTAAGGGACTAGGGGGGGGGAAAAGTGAGATTTTT | CASKGLGGGKSEIF
TRBJ1-1 | TRBD1 | TRBV6-1 | few | TGTGCCAGCAGTGACCAGGGGGCAGGTACTGAAGCTTTCTTT | CASSDQGAGTEAFF
TRBJ1-2 | TRBD1 | TRBV29-1 | NA | TGCAGCGTCTCCAGGGGGATAGATGGCTACACCTTC | CSVSRGIDGYTF
TRBJ2-1 | TRBD1 | TRBV12-5 | NA | TGTGCTAGTGCCCCCGGGACAGGGAGGAATGAGCAGTTCTTC | CASAPGTGRNEQFF
TRBJ1-2 | NA | TRBV6-1 | NA | TGTGCCAGCAGTGAGCGCGGGACGGCTAACTATGGCTACACCTTC | CASSERGTANYGYTF
TRBJ1-4 | TRBD1 | TRBV28 | NA | TGTGCCAGCAGCCCCTCCGGGACAGGGAGGAAAAATGAAAAACTGTTTTTT | CASSPSGTGRKNEKLFF
TRBJ1-1 | NA | TRBV28 | few | TGTGCCAGCACAGGCCCAGGGGCTGAAGCTTTCTTT | CASTGPGAEAFF
TRBJ1-2 | TRBD1 | TRBV9 | NA | TGTGCCAGCAGCTTGGGACAGGGGGGTAACTATGGCTACACCTTC | CASSLGQGGNYGYTF
TRBJ2-3 | TRBD2 | TRBV15 | NA | TGTGCCACCAGCAGAGATACCCCACGGAGGGGCGGGAGTAGTACAGATACGCAGTATTTT | CATSRDTPRRGGSSTDTQYF
TRBJ1-1 | NA | TRBV7-8 | few | TGTGCCAGCAGCTTAGGAGGGCAGCTGAACACTGAAGCTTTCTTT | CASSLGGQLNTEAFF
TRBJ1-1 | TRBD1 | TRBV2 | NA | TGTGCCAGCAGTGAAACGGGACAGGAGAACACTGAAGCTTTCTTT | CASSETGQENTEAFF
TRBJ1-2 | NA | TRBV5-6 | NA | TGTGCCAGCAGCTTGCGCGCGGCCCGGTATGGCTACACCTTC | CASSLRAARYGYTF
TRBJ1-1 | NA | TRBV5-8 | NA | TGTGCCAGCAGCGTCCGACAGAGAATTGCTTTCTTT | CASSVRQRIAFF